A single sample is the source of the 5 T cell receptor beta chains below, sequenced in a study of STAT3 mutations in large granular lymphocyte leukemia. Regarding the study as a whole: Every T-LGLL patient had at least one immunodominant TCRbeta clonotype.

No cognate antigen is known for these TCRs. Here immunoSEQ multiplex PCR was the method, and the copy in TCRdb shows in-frame clones only, minus some. This sample carries tens of thousands of clones, approximately 78% of them seen once, and the ten largest clones take approximately 0.41%. Sequenced material: PBMCs. Source of these receptors: a human donor with T large granular lymphocyte leukemia. Some clones in this sample may be carry-over from other donors' samples.

The CDR3 is CASRPGTGSIYGYTF. For the CDR3, the DNA is TGCGCCAGCAGGCCCGGGACAGGTTCGATCTATGGCTACACCTTC. The chain links TRBV4-3 to TRBJ1-2, with 8 nucleotides matching TRBD1. There are 15 residues in the CDR3. J lost 4 bases, V lost 6 bases, and 10 bases had no gene match. CDR1 and CDR2 from the germline V gene are LGHNA and YSLEER.

This clone has more than one count but fewer than ten. The chain couples TRBV7-2 to TRBJ2-7; 10 bases line up with TRBD1. Germline V gives CDR1 SGHTA, CDR2 FQGNSA. J lost 7 bases, V lost 5 bases, and 5 bases had no gene match. The CDR3 contains 13 residues. CDR3 DNA: TGTGCCAGCAGCAACCGGGACAGGGGTGAGCAGTACTTC. It encodes CASSNRDRGEQYF.

V and J are TRBV27 and TRBJ2-1, with TRBD1 identical over 9 bases. With 8 bases clipped from V and 4 bases from J, the junction kept 9 bases outside the gene matches. The CDR3 totals 15 residues. CDR1 is MNHEY and CDR2 is SMNVEV in the germline V gene (reference sequence). For the CDR3, the DNA is TGTGCCAGCCGGTCAGGGACAGGGCTGTACAATGAGCAGTTCTTC. Amino acids: CASRSGTGLYNEQFF.

The V gene is TRBV19, the J gene TRBJ2-5; 8 bases map to TRBD1. CDR1 LNHDA and CDR2 SQIVND come from the germline V gene (reference sequence). CDR3 length: 17 residues. The V gene end was trimmed by 4 bases and the J gene end by 4 bases; junction bases not matched to a gene: 14. The CDR3: CASSRWARTGFGETQYF. The CDR3 nucleotides are TGTGCCAGTAGTAGATGGGCCCGGACAGGGTTTGGAGAGACCCAGTACTTC.

V usage is TRBV5-6 and J usage is TRBJ1-6; D ambiguous. CDR3 length: 16 residues. Trimming took 4 bases from V and 7 from J, leaving 18 bases between them. Germline lookup yields CDR1 SGHDT and CDR2 YYEEEE. The CDR3 region has the DNA TGTGCCAGCAGCCTCCGACTACGTACGAGCAATTCACCCCTCCACTTT. Translating gives CASSLRLRTSNSPLHF.